What follows are 4 T cell receptor beta chains derived from one specimen sequenced in a study of T cells in localized non-small cell lung cancer. Assay: immunoSEQ multiplex PCR; the TCRdb copy retains only in-frame clones and omits some. The sample carries 1,300 to 1,500 clones, over 20% recorded once. The sequencing used normal lung tissue next to the tumor, collected before any cancer treatment. The receptors come from a man aged 35 to 69 with stage II lung adenocarcinoma.

This clone was counted between two and nine times. The chain links TRBV9 to TRBJ2-1; tentatively, D is TRBD2 (5 bases). The CDR3 is made up of 15 amino acids. The germline gives CDR1 SGDLS, CDR2 YYNGEE. The V end was cut by 5 bases, the J end by 1 base, with 13 bases between. CDR3 protein: CASSEGLNSYNEQFF. CDR3 bases: TGTGCCAGCAGTGAAGGACTCAATTCCTACAATGAGCAGTTCTTC. Filled out from reference TRBV9 and TRBJ2-1, the complete variable domain reads DSGVTQTPKHLITATGQRVTLRCSPRSGDLSVYWYQQSLDQGLQFLIQYYNGEERAKGNILERFSAQQFPDLHSELNLSSLELGDSALYFCASSEGLNSYNEQFFGPGTRLTVL.

V and J are TRBV28 and TRBJ2-7; D not certain. The CDR3 has 13 residues. The V end lost 8 bases, the J end lost 0 bases, and 11 bases lay between the germline ends. Germline-derived CDR1 and CDR2 are MDHEN and SYDVKM. The CDR3 sequence: CASFRANSYEQYF. The CDR3 coding sequence is TGTGCCAGCTTCCGGGCCAACTCCTACGAGCAGTACTTC.

CDR3 nucleotides: TGTGCCAGTAGTAGGGGGTTCGACACCGGGGAGCTGTTTTTT. Amino acids: CASSRGFDTGELFF. The chain carries TRBV19 and TRBJ2-2, with D tentatively TRBD1 or TRBD2 (5 bases each). The V end was cut by 4 bases, the J end by 3 bases, with 9 bases between. The CDR3 is 14 amino acids. Looked up from germline, CDR1 is LNHDA and CDR2 is SQIVND (reference sequence).

This clone was counted between two and nine times. The chain combines TRBV11-3 with TRBJ2-2; 7 bases match TRBD1. Germline V gene data show CDR1 as SGHNT and CDR2 as YENEEA. V shed 5 bases, J shed 1 base, and the junction held 4 bases outside the gene matches. The CDR3 has 15 amino acids. Here the CDR3 reads CASSPRQGNTGELFF. The DNA for the CDR3 is TGTGCCAGCAGCCCCCGACAGGGGAACACCGGGGAGCTGTTTTTT. Filled out from reference TRBV11-3 and TRBJ2-2, the complete variable domain reads EAGVVQSPRYKIIEKKQPVAFWCNPISGHNTLYWYLQNLGQGPELLIRYENEEAVDDSQLPKDRFSAERLKGVDSTLKIQPAELGDSAVYLCASSPRQGNTGELFFGEGSRLTVL.